The rows below give T cell receptor beta chains drawn from one sample of a study. In TCRdb, the 5' RACE reads were re-called with MiXCR into one record per CDR3 protein. The top ten clones hold roughly 2.1% of a sample with about 57,000 distinct CDR3 sequences, more than 25% of them seen once. Sample: tumor-infiltrating Tregs sorted from the breast tumor. The origin of the receptors is a female donor with breast cancer. Both conserved end residues are part of each CDR3. The order of the fields is D gene, clone size, V gene, J gene, CDR3 protein, CDR3 DNA. The D gene is left open where the match is weak. Clone size is not always given. Where it is, it says once, few, many or a class for expanded clones.

-	few	TRBV3-1	TRBJ2-3	CASSQRTDTQYF	TGTGCCAGCAGCCAGAGAACAGATACGCAGTATTTT
TRBD2	few	TRBV5-4	TRBJ2-1	CASSFLAGTYNEQFF	TGTGCCAGCAGCTTTCTAGCGGGAACGTACAATGAGCAGTTCTTC
-	few	TRBV12-3/TRBV12-4	TRBJ1-1	CASRGGGGTEAFF	TGTGCCAGCAGGGGGGGCGGAGGAACTGAAGCTTTCTTT
-	many	TRBV4-3	TRBJ2-6	CASSQGGTGANVLTF	TGCGCCAGCAGCCAAGGAGGTACTGGGGCCAACGTCCTGACTTTC
-	-	TRBV10-3	TRBJ1-5	CAIGPSNQPQHF	TGTGCCATCGGGCCGAGCAATCAGCCCCAGCATTTT
TRBD2	-	TRBV5-1	TRBJ2-3	CASSSETSGRSDTQYF	TGCGCCAGCAGCTCCGAGACTAGCGGGAGGTCAGATACGCAGTATTTT
TRBD2	-	TRBV7-6	TRBJ2-3	CASSLVIPSGRATDTQYF	TGTGCCAGCAGCTTAGTCATTCCTAGCGGGAGGGCTACAGATACGCAGTATTTT
-	-	TRBV4-3	TRBJ1-2	CASSQVTGKYYGYTF	TGCGCCAGCAGCCAAGTAACAGGGAAGTACTATGGCTACACCTTC
-	few	TRBV7-3	TRBJ2-3	CASSPLSQDTQYF	TGTGCCAGCAGCCCACTTTCCCAAGATACGCAGTATTTT
-	many	TRBV6-5	TRBJ2-2	CASSYAVGGELFF	TGTGCCAGCAGTTACGCTGTTGGCGGGGAGCTGTTTTTT
-	few	TRBV11-2	TRBJ2-1	CASSPRVQTEQFF	TGTGCCAGCAGCCCAAGGGTGCAAACCGAGCAGTTCTTC
-	-	TRBV28	TRBJ1-6	CASSPSAVLQGRNSPLHF	TGTGCCAGCAGCCCCTCCGCTGTTTTGCAGGGCCGAAATTCACCCCTCCACTTT
-	-	TRBV5-1	TRBJ1-5	CASSFGRDQPQHF	TGCGCCAGCAGCTTTGGCAGGGATCAGCCCCAGCATTTT
-	-	TRBV4-2	TRBJ1-3	CASSQGAGGNTIYF	TGTGCCAGCAGCCAAGGGGCAGGAGGAAACACCATATATTTT
TRBD1	-	TRBV9	TRBJ1-3	CASSVSTGAYHGNTIYF	TGTGCCAGCAGCGTCTCAACAGGGGCTTATCACGGAAACACCATATATTTT
-	few	TRBV7-2	TRBJ1-1	CASSFRDSNTEAFF	TGTGCCAGCAGTTTCCGCGACTCGAACACTGAAGCTTTCTTT
-	many	TRBV20-1	TRBJ2-5	CSARDGVKQETQYF	TGCAGTGCTAGAGATGGGGTCAAGCAAGAGACCCAGTACTTC
-	many	TRBV20-1	TRBJ1-2	CSAKGGGDYGYTF	TGCAGTGCTAAGGGGGGGGGGGACTATGGCTACACCTTC
-	few	TRBV12-3/TRBV12-4	TRBJ2-5	CASTGSGGVGETQYF	TGTGCCAGCACCGGTAGCGGCGGGGTCGGGGAGACCCAGTACTTC
-	-	TRBV28	TRBJ2-7	CASSSSGSVNEQYF	TGTGCCAGCAGTTCTTCCGGGTCGGTCAACGAGCAGTACTTC
-	many	TRBV4-2	TRBJ1-1	CASSQDLGGPGGAFF	TGTGCCAGCAGCCAAGATCTTGGAGGGCCGGGAGGAGCTTTCTTT
-	many	TRBV20-1	TRBJ2-7	CSALLGEQYF	TGCAGTGCTCTCCTGGGGGAGCAGTACTTC
-	-	TRBV3-1	TRBJ2-2	CASSQIGELFF	TGTGCCAGCAGCCAAATCGGGGAGCTGTTTTTT
TRBD1	many	TRBV6-5	TRBJ1-1	CASRQGLKAFF	TGTGCCAGCAGACAGGGGTTGAAAGCTTTCTTT
TRBD2	-	TRBV7-9	TRBJ2-2	CASSSLGGTGELFF	TGTGCCAGCAGCTCTCTCGGGGGGACCGGGGAGCTGTTTTTT
TRBD1	-	TRBV4-3	TRBJ2-1	CASSSAEQGMSRSYNEQFF	TGCGCCAGCAGCAGCGCAGAACAGGGGATGAGCAGGTCCTACAATGAGCAGTTCTTC
TRBD2	few	TRBV27	TRBJ2-1	CASSSGTSGSISNEQFF	TGTGCCAGCAGTTCGGGGACTAGCGGGAGCATAAGCAATGAGCAGTTCTTC
-	many	TRBV5-1	TRBJ2-6	CASSLDENSGANVLTF	TGCGCCAGCAGCTTGGATGAGAACTCTGGGGCCAACGTCCTGACTTTC
-	few	TRBV12-3/TRBV12-4	TRBJ2-6	CASTVDSGANVLTF	TGTGCCAGCACCGTCGACTCTGGGGCCAACGTCCTGACTTTC
-	-	TRBV12-3/TRBV12-4	TRBJ2-3	CASSLTRSTDTQYF	TGTGCCAGCAGTTTAACTCGGAGTACAGATACGCAGTATTTT
-	medium-sized	TRBV7-2	TRBJ2-6	CASSKTLTGSGANVLTF	TGTGCCAGCAGTAAAACCCTAACAGGCTCTGGGGCCAACGTCCTGACTTTC
-	many	TRBV4-1	TRBJ1-3	CASSQGDRRRSGNTIYF	TGCGCCAGCAGCCAAGGCGACAGGAGACGCTCTGGAAACACCATATATTTT
TRBD2	few	TRBV28	TRBJ2-3	CASSFSGTSGPSSTDTQYF	TGTGCCAGCAGTTTTTCCGGGACTAGCGGGCCATCTAGCACAGATACGCAGTATTTT
-	many	TRBV7-2	TRBJ1-1	CASSLALRSEAFF	TGTGCCAGCAGCTTAGCGCTAAGGTCTGAAGCTTTCTTT
-	-	TRBV5-1	TRBJ2-2	CAGRQDIPNTGELFF	TGCGCCGGCAGACAGGACATCCCAAACACCGGGGAGCTGTTTTTT